This passage covers 4 T cell receptor beta chains from one sample sequenced in a study of cytomegalovirus exposure and HLA in healthy donors. Both 60 Vbeta primers and 13 Jbeta primers went into the PCR. TCRdb's copy holds only in-frame clones and misses some; the assay was immunoSEQ multiplex PCR. The profile covers 90,000 to 150,000 clones, with over 65% appearing a single time and around 3% taken by the ten largest. The material sequenced was PBMCs. The receptor set was obtained from a woman between 25 and 40 years old in good health and CMV-seropositive.

J is TRBJ2-2 and V is TRBV1; TRBD1, the D gene given by the table, was not confirmed from the DNA. TRBV1 is given as a pseudogene. This CDR3 contains 19 residues. In DNA form, the CDR3 reads TGCACCAGCAGCCAAGATCCCCCTAGGACACGCGGAGACACCGGGGAGCTGTTTTTT. Translating it yields CTSSQDPPRTRGDTGELFF.

A few counts support this clone. CDR3 sequence: CASSLVAGIPSSPLHF. Written as DNA, the CDR3 is TGTGCCAGCAGCTTAGTGGCAGGGATCCCTAGTTCACCCCTCCACTTT. The chain recombines TRBV7-2 with TRBJ1-6; D possibly corresponds to TRBD1 (5 bases). Germline V lookup: CDR1 SGHTA, CDR2 FQGNSA. The CDR3 covers 16 residues. The V and J ends lost 1 base and 9 bases respectively, with 16 bases between them.

J is TRBJ1-1 and V is TRBV2; no firm D call. The V gene lost 4 bases and the J gene lost 11 bases, with 23 bases spanning the gap. The CDR3 has 15 amino acids. CDR1 and CDR2 from the germline V gene are SNHLY and FYNNEI. The CDR3 bases are TGTGCCAGCAGTGGGACGAGGGCACAAACCGCTGGGGCTTTCTTT. Translated: CASSGTRAQTAGAFF.

This clone has just one count. The chain recombines TRBV5-1 with TRBJ1-2, with TRBD1 identical over 9 bases. This CDR3 has 14 residues. Germline loops: CDR1 SGHRS, CDR2 YFSETQ. The ends lost 0 bases at V and 8 bases at J; junction bases unmatched: 5. The DNA of the CDR3 is TGCGCCAGCAGCTTGGGACAGGGGGGCGAAGGCTACACCTTC. It codes for CASSLGQGGEGYTF.